Presented here are 26 T cell receptor beta chains from one specimen sequenced in a study of blood T cell repertoires in COVID-19. Clones were sequenced by immunoSEQ multiplex PCR, and TCRdb holds only the in-frame ones, with some missing. This repertoire shows under 300,000 clones, roughly 86% found once; its top ten account for 7.1%. The source material was peripheral blood. These receptors came from a woman in her 70s with active or convalescent COVID-19.

The chain uses TRBV5-1 and TRBJ1-2, with TRBD1 matching 7 bases. Trimming at V came to 5 bases and at J to 4 bases, leaving 11 bases not matched to a gene. Germline V gene lookup returns CDR1 SGHRS and CDR2 YFSETQ. The CDR3 is made up of 15 amino acids. The CDR3 here is CASREQGTDFYGYTF. The CDR3 DNA sequence: TGCGCCAGCAGGGAACAAGGGACAGACTTCTATGGCTACACCTTC.

The chain links TRBV19 to TRBJ2-1; tentative D call: TRBD2 (6 bases). The CDR3 extends over 13 amino acids. Trimming pared 3 bases from V and 10 bases from J, leaving 13 bases between. CDR1 LNHDA and CDR2 SQIVND come from the germline V gene (reference sequence). CDR3 residues: CASSMVGGWEQFF. Written as DNA, the CDR3 is TGTGCCAGTAGTATGGTGGGGGGATGGGAGCAGTTCTTC. Supplemented by reference TRBV19 and TRBJ2-1, the full variable domain reads DGGITQSPKYLFRKEGQNVTLSCEQNLNHDAMYWYRQDPGQGLRLIYYSQIVNDFQKGDIAEGYSVSREKKESFPLTVTSAQKNPTAFYLCASSMVGGWEQFFGPGTRLTVL.

CDR3 nucleotide sequence: TGTGCCAGCAGTTCGACAGGGAGAGGCTACACCTTC. Translated, it gives CASSSTGRGYTF. The rearrangement joins TRBV6-2 or TRBV6-3 to TRBJ1-2; 7 bases agree with TRBD1. The CDR3 contains 12 residues. V lost 4 bases to trimming and J lost 8 bases; unmatched junction nucleotides: 4. Germline lookup yields CDR1 MNHEY and CDR2 SVGEGT.

This chain joins TRBV18 and TRBJ1-5; 7 bases align to TRBD1. With 3 bases clipped from V and 4 bases from J, the junction kept 6 bases outside the gene matches. Germline CDR1 and CDR2: KGHSH and LQKENI. CDR3 length equals 15 residues. CDR3 sequence: CASSPRGDGNQPQHF. In DNA form, the CDR3 reads TGTGCCAGCTCACCCAGGGGGGACGGGAATCAGCCCCAGCATTTT.

This clone appeared once. This chain links TRBV5-8 with TRBJ2-7; no reliable D call. The CDR3 runs 10 residues. Germline loops: CDR1 SGHTS, CDR2 YDEGEE. Deletions cut 6 bases from V and 4 bases from J, with 5 bases between. Here the CDR3 reads CASNKYEQYF. Written as DNA, the CDR3 is TGTGCCAGCAACAAATACGAGCAGTACTTC.

The chain recombines TRBV7-9 with TRBJ1-5; no clear D gene. Trimming shortened V by 5 bases and J by 7 bases, and 12 bases separated the two germline ends. Germline V gene data show CDR1 as SEHNR and CDR2 as FQNEAQ (reference sequence). The CDR3 spans 13 residues. The CDR3 sequence: CASSGSARQPQHF. The DNA of the CDR3 is TGTGCCAGCAGCGGTTCGGCGAGGCAGCCCCAGCATTTT.

The V call is TRBV4-1, the J call TRBJ2-2; D unresolved. This CDR3 region has 14 residues. The germline V gene has CDR1 MGHRA and CDR2 YSYEKL. The ends were cut back, 1 base at V and 0 bases at J, with 3 bases in the middle. CDR3 coding DNA: TGCGCCAGCAGCCAAGTTACGAACACCGGGGAGCTGTTTTTT. Residues: CASSQVTNTGELFF.

CDR3: CASTFGQGRFSRAFF. Written as DNA, the CDR3 is TGTGCCAGCACCTTCGGGCAGGGTAGATTTAGTAGGGCTTTCTTT. The J gene is TRBJ1-1, the V gene TRBV6-5; D may be TRBD1 (5 bases). This CDR3 has 15 amino acids. Germline lookup yields CDR1 MNHEY and CDR2 SVGAGI. Between the trimmed V and J ends, which lost 7 bases and 11 bases, there was a span of 26 bases.

The chain joins TRBV6-5 to TRBJ1-1; possibly TRBD1 for D (6 bases). The CDR3 is 12 amino acids. CDR1 is MNHEY and CDR2 is SVGAGI in the germline V gene. V gave up 2 bases and J gave up 9 bases, with 10 bases separating them. CDR3 nucleotides: TGTGCCAGCAGTTACGACAGGCGCCAAGCTTTCTTT. Translated, it gives CASSYDRRQAFF.

V and J are TRBV6-5 and TRBJ1-2; the D gene is possibly TRBD1 (6 bases). Trimming took 2 bases from V and 2 from J, leaving 12 bases between them. This CDR3 region has 15 residues. The germline gives CDR1 MNHEY, CDR2 SVGAGI. The CDR3 DNA follows: TGTGCCAGCAGTTACGGCCCACAGGGAAACTATGGCTACACCTTC. Translated, it gives CASSYGPQGNYGYTF.

The CDR3 loop is CASSLDVWSGEKLFF. The CDR3 region has the DNA TGTGCCAGCAGCTTAGACGTTTGGTCAGGTGAAAAACTGTTTTTT. V gene TRBV7-2 combines with J gene TRBJ1-4; D not certain. The CDR3 has 15 residues. CDR1 and CDR2 (germline): SGHTA, FQGNSA. The germline V and J ends were trimmed by 1 base and 7 bases, with 13 bases remaining between them.

This clone came up once. The chain employs TRBV7-2 and TRBJ1-6, with D tentatively TRBD1 (5 bases). This CDR3 contains 19 residues. Germline-derived CDR1 and CDR2 are SGHTA and FQGNSA. The V end lost 2 bases, the J end lost 0 bases, and 17 bases lay between the germline ends. The CDR3 sequence: CASSLRAMGQSSYNSPLHF. The CDR3, as DNA: TGTGCCAGCAGCTTACGGGCGATGGGGCAGAGCTCCTATAATTCACCCCTCCACTTT.

V is TRBV4-3 and J is TRBJ2-2; weak D call: TRBD2 (6 bases). Germline V gives CDR1 LGHNA, CDR2 YSLEER. The CDR3 has 14 amino acids. Trimming took 2 bases from V and 6 from J, leaving 10 bases between them. The CDR3 region has the DNA TGCGCCAGCAGCCAAACGGGAGCGGCCGGGGAGCTGTTTTTT. Translation gives CASSQTGAAGELFF.

The chain recombines TRBV19 with TRBJ1-3; 7 bases map to TRBD1. The CDR3 contains 14 residues. V was pared by 5 bases and J by 2 bases, with 3 bases of the junction left unmatched. Germline V gene lookup returns CDR1 LNHDA and CDR2 SQIVND (reference sequence). The CDR3 is CASSSTGTGNTIYF. The CDR3 nucleotides read TGTGCCAGTAGTTCGACAGGGACTGGAAACACCATATATTTT.

This sequence joins TRBV4-3 and TRBJ1-2, with D possibly matching TRBD1 (5 bases). Trimming left V 3 bases short and J 6 bases short, with 29 bases between. Per germline, CDR1 LGHNA and CDR2 YSLEER. The CDR3 totals 19 residues. CDR3 sequence reads: CASSQAYTFFGAGEHGYTF. CDR3 DNA: TGCGCCAGCAGCCAGGCATACACGTTTTTTGGGGCGGGAGAGCATGGCTACACCTTC.

This chain uses TRBV9 with TRBJ1-1; D might be TRBD1 (6 bases). The germline gives CDR1 SGDLS, CDR2 YYNGEE. This CDR3 has 14 residues. V was trimmed by 5 bases and J by 3 bases, leaving 14 bases between them. The CDR3 is CASRLTGPDTEAFF. As DNA, the CDR3 is TGTGCCAGCAGACTGACAGGACCCGACACTGAAGCTTTCTTT.

V and J are TRBV5-1 and TRBJ1-4; 10 bases align to TRBD1. CDR1 SGHRS and CDR2 YFSETQ come from the germline V gene. This CDR3 has 15 amino acids. V lost 4 bases to trimming and J lost 7 bases; unmatched junction nucleotides: 7. CDR3 region: CASSARQGAGEKLFF. In nucleotides, the CDR3 is TGCGCCAGCAGCGCTCGACAGGGGGCCGGTGAAAAACTGTTTTTT.

The chain couples TRBV7-9 to TRBJ2-1, with D unclear. CDR1 and CDR2 (germline): SEHNR, FQNEAQ (reference sequence). CDR3 size: 12 residues. V lost 2 bases, J lost 5 bases, and 4 bases lay in between. The CDR3 region is CASSLIDNEQFF. The CDR3, as DNA: TGTGCCAGCAGCTTAATAGACAATGAGCAGTTCTTC. Filled out from reference TRBV7-9 and TRBJ2-1, the complete variable domain reads DTGVSQNPRHKITKRGQNVTFRCDPISEHNRLYWYRQTLGQGPEFLTYFQNEAQLEKSRLLSDRFSAERPKGSFSTLEIQRTEQGDSAMYLCASSLIDNEQFFGPGTRLTVL.

V usage is TRBV6-5 and J usage is TRBJ2-7, with no clear D. Germline CDR1 is MNHEY and CDR2 is SVGAGI. Trimming took 6 bases from V and 3 from J, leaving 15 bases between them. The CDR3 sequence is 14 residues long. The CDR3 spells CASSLPQELYEQYF. The CDR3 DNA reads as TGTGCCAGCAGCCTACCCCAGGAACTCTACGAGCAGTACTTC.

The gene calls are TRBV9 and TRBJ1-3, with 10 positions matching TRBD1. The CDR3 is 23 residues long. Germline V gives CDR1 SGDLS, CDR2 YYNGEE. V dropped 3 bases and J dropped 0; count of bases not matched to a gene: 24. DNA of the CDR3: TGTGCCAGCAGCGCCTTCTTACCCCCGCCGGGACAGGGGATACCCTTCTCTGGAAACACCATATATTTT. Amino acids: CASSAFLPPPGQGIPFSGNTIYF.

This clone was observed a single time. Other nucleotide sequences from this sample produce the same CDR3. The J gene is TRBJ1-1, the V gene TRBV7-2, with D maybe TRBD1 (5 bases). The CDR3 extends over 12 amino acids. In germline, CDR1 is SGHTA, CDR2 FQGNSA. V gave up 2 bases and J gave up 4 bases, with 5 bases separating them. The chain's CDR3 is CASSLRGTEAFF. The CDR3 coding sequence is TGTGCCAGCAGCTTAAGGGGCACTGAAGCTTTCTTT.

This chain links TRBV2 with TRBJ2-7; unclear D gene. V dropped 5 bases and J dropped 3 bases, with 5 bases sitting between them. Germline values: CDR1 SNHLY, CDR2 FYNNEI. CDR3 length equals 11 residues. The CDR3 DNA reads TGTGCCAGCAGTAACAGCTACGAGCAGTACTTC. It is translated as CASSNSYEQYF.

The V and J genes are TRBV2 and TRBJ1-5; no firm D call. CDR3 length equals 14 residues. Germline V lookup: CDR1 SNHLY, CDR2 FYNNEI. Trimming removed 7 bases at V and 3 bases at J, with 13 bases between. CDR3 DNA: TGTGCCAGCAAATCGGTCCTCGACAATCAGCCCCAGCATTTT. It encodes CASKSVLDNQPQHF.

The V gene is TRBV19, the J gene TRBJ2-2; 10 bases match TRBD1. Germline CDR1 is LNHDA and CDR2 is SQIVND (reference sequence). This CDR3 contains 16 residues. With V trimmed by 3 bases and J by 6 bases, 7 bases remained unmatched. The CDR3 sequence: CASSIGFGTGAGELFF. CDR3 nucleotide sequence: TGTGCCAGTAGTATTGGTTTCGGGACAGGGGCCGGGGAGCTGTTTTTT.

The genes are TRBV19 and TRBJ1-1; 9 bases map to TRBD1. The CDR3 consists of 12 residues. The junction had 3 bases not matched to a gene; V was cut back by 5 bases and J by 8 bases. Germline V gives CDR1 LNHDA, CDR2 SQIVND (reference sequence). CDR3 region: CASSLDRGEAFF. CDR3 coding DNA: TGTGCCAGTAGTCTGGACAGGGGAGAAGCTTTCTTT.

The genes are TRBV18 and TRBJ2-3, with TRBD2 matching over 12 bases. This CDR3 contains 16 residues. Germline CDR1 reads KGHSH; CDR2 reads LQKENI. Trimming cost V 2 bases and J 6 bases; bases outside gene matches: 6. CDR3 in amino acids: CASSPFLAGGSDTQYF. The CDR3 DNA sequence: TGTGCCAGCTCACCATTCCTAGCGGGGGGGTCCGATACGCAGTATTTT.